This is a list of T cell receptor beta chains from one sample in a study of shared clonotypes between healthy human individuals. TCRdb keeps only in-frame clones here, not all; method: immunoSEQ multiplex PCR. This table holds approximately 700,000 clones, about three quarters found once. The sequencing sample was made of memory CD4+ T cells sorted from blood. These receptors all come from a woman in her twenties or thirties in good health. CDR3s include the opening cysteine and the closing phenylalanine or tryptophan. Each record gives: clone size, J gene, D gene, V gene, CDR3 DNA, CDR3 protein. D genes are given only for firm matches. Some rows mark clone size as missing; the rest say once, few, many or name a class of expanded clone.

>NA|TRBJ1-2|TRBD1|TRBV19
TGTGCCAGTAGTACCCCCGGGACAGGGGGCAACTATGGCTACACCTTC
CASSTPGTGGNYGYTF
>once|TRBJ2-5|NA|TRBV18
TGTGCCAGCTCACAGCAGGACACGGAGGTGGGGACCCAGTACTTC
CASSQQDTEVGTQYF
>NA|TRBJ1-2|NA|TRBV28
TGTGCCACCATCCGAGGGAAAACAGCTAACTATGGCTACACCTTC
CATIRGKTANYGYTF
>NA|TRBJ1-3|NA|TRBV10-1
TGCGCCAGCAGTCCGGGAGGATCTGGAAACACCATATATTTT
CASSPGGSGNTIYF
>NA|TRBJ2-1|NA|TRBV5-1
TGCGCCAGCAGCATAGCCGGGACTTCCTCCCACAATGAGCAGTTCTTC
CASSIAGTSSHNEQFF
>NA|TRBJ2-1|NA|TRBV18
TGTGCCAGCTCAGACAGGACTAACCTATACAATGAGCAGTTCTTC
CASSDRTNLYNEQFF
>NA|TRBJ1-2|TRBD1|TRBV5-1
TGCGCCAGCAGGGACGGGACAGAAGGATCTGGCTACACCTTC
CASRDGTEGSGYTF
>NA|TRBJ2-7|NA|TRBV27
TGTGCCAGCCGACAGGACCCCTCCTACGAGCAGTACTTC
CASRQDPSYEQYF
>NA|TRBJ2-2|TRBD1|TRBV6-5
TGTGCCAGCAGACAGGGACAGTCGAACACCGGGGAGCTGTTTTTT
CASRQGQSNTGELFF
>NA|TRBJ2-4|NA|TRBV30
TGTGCCTGGAGTGTACAGGGCGGTGATGGAGCCAAAAACATTCAGTACTTC
CAWSVQGGDGAKNIQYF
>NA|TRBJ2-7|NA|TRBV11-2
TGTGCCAGCAGGAAAATAACTACCTACGAGCAGTACTTC
CASRKITTYEQYF
>NA|TRBJ2-5|NA|TRBV10-3
TGTGCCATCGGAGAAACCGGGACACCAAGGGGGACCCAGTACTTC
CAIGETGTPRGTQYF
>NA|TRBJ2-2|NA|TRBV9
TGTGCCAGCAGCGTAGGAGGTCCCACCGGGGAGCTGTTTTTT
CASSVGGPTGELFF
>NA|TRBJ1-2|TRBD1|TRBV27
TGTGCCAGCAGTTTCCGACAGGGACCTTATGGCTACACCTTC
CASSFRQGPYGYTF
>NA|TRBJ1-2|TRBD1|TRBV7-2
TGTGCCAGCAGCGCAAACAGGGGCCAATCCTATGGCTACACCTTC
CASSANRGQSYGYTF
>NA|TRBJ2-7|TRBD1|TRBV7-9
TGTGCCAGCAGCTCGACAAGGGACAGGGGCTACGAGCAGTACTTC
CASSSTRDRGYEQYF
>NA|TRBJ2-1|TRBD2|TRBV11-2
TGTGCCAGCAGGCCGGGACTAGCGTCCGATGAGCAGTTCTTC
CASRPGLASDEQFF
>NA|TRBJ2-7|NA|TRBV6-6
TGTGCCAGCAGGGACCTCAAGGGGGTGGCCTACGAGCAGTACTTC
CASRDLKGVAYEQYF
>NA|TRBJ2-3|TRBD1|TRBV29-1
TGCAGCGTTGTCCGACAGGGGATAGATACGCAGTATTTT
CSVVRQGIDTQYF
>few|TRBJ2-2|NA|TRBV7-7
TGTGCCAGCAGCCGAGGACAGCCGAACACCGGGGAGCTGTTTTTT
CASSRGQPNTGELFF
>NA|TRBJ1-2|NA|TRBV5-6
TGTGCCAGCAGCTTAGGGCCGGACATAATTGATGGCTACACCTTC
CASSLGPDIIDGYTF
>NA|TRBJ1-6|TRBD1|TRBV6-5
TGTGCCAGCAGTAGACAGGGGGCGCTGATATCACCCCTCCACTTT
CASSRQGALISPLHF
>once|TRBJ2-7|NA|TRBV5-4
TGTGCCAGCAGCCGGGACACTTACGAGCAGTACTTC
CASSRDTYEQYF
>NA|TRBJ2-2|NA|TRBV28
TGTGCCAGCAGTCCCGACCGCGACAGGGGAGGGCTAGCGGGCCCCGTCATCCACACCGGGGAGCTGTTTTTT
CASSPDRDRGGLAGPVIHTGELFF
>NA|TRBJ2-3|NA|TRBV2
TGTGCCAGCAGCGAAACAGTCAATACGCAGTATTTT
CASSETVNTQYF
>NA|TRBJ1-4|NA|TRBV25-1
TGTGCCAGCAGGGGGAGGACTACTAATGAAAAACTGTTTTTT
CASRGRTTNEKLFF
>few|TRBJ2-1|TRBD1|TRBV10-1
TGCGCCAGCAGGGGAGACAGGGGGGGGTATGAGCAGTTCTTC
CASRGDRGGYEQFF
>NA|TRBJ2-3|TRBD2|TRBV27
TGTGCCAGCAGTTCCCTAGCCCCGGGACTAGGAAATACGCAGTATTTT
CASSSLAPGLGNTQYF
>few|TRBJ1-2|NA|TRBV18
TGTGCCAGCTCACCACAAGACAACCATTTGGGTGGCTACACCTTC
CASSPQDNHLGGYTF
>NA|TRBJ2-2|TRBD1|TRBV5-1
TGCGCCAGCAGCTGGGGACAGTCCGCGAACACCGGGGAGCTGTTTTTT
CASSWGQSANTGELFF
>NA|TRBJ2-1|TRBD2|TRBV5-6
TGTGCCAGCAGCTTGGGGCCGGGACTAGTCAATGAGCAGTTCTTC
CASSLGPGLVNEQFF
>NA|TRBJ2-7|NA|TRBV21-1
TGTGCCAGCAGCAAAAAGGGGACGGGGACAAAGAACTACGAGCAGTACTTC
CASSKKGTGTKNYEQYF
>NA|TRBJ2-1|TRBD2|TRBV10-2
TGCGCCAGCAGTAGTAGCGGGACATACAGTGAGCAGTTCTTC
CASSSSGTYSEQFF
>NA|TRBJ2-3|NA|TRBV5-1
TGCGCCAGCAGCGATGGAGGGTTCCCAGATACGCAGTATTTT
CASSDGGFPDTQYF
>NA|TRBJ1-5|NA|TRBV28
TGTGCCAGCAGGCCGGGAGGCGGTGCTCAGCCCCAGCATTTT
CASRPGGGAQPQHF
>NA|TRBJ2-1|NA|TRBV28
TGTGCCAGCAGTTTAACCCAGACCGGGCAGTTCTTC
CASSLTQTGQFF
>once|TRBJ2-7|TRBD2|TRBV2
TGTGCCAGCACGACTAGCGGGATCAGCTCCTACGAGCAGTACTTC
CASTTSGISSYEQYF
>once|TRBJ2-7|TRBD2|TRBV7-2
TGTGCCAGCAGCTTACCATCTAGCGGGAGGCGGGTTGAGCAGTACTTC
CASSLPSSGRRVEQYF
>NA|TRBJ2-3|NA|TRBV27
TGTGCCAGCAGTTTTGCGTCCTTGGGGAATACGCAGTATTTT
CASSFASLGNTQYF
>NA|TRBJ2-3|TRBD2|TRBV2
TGTGCCAGCAGTCCTGGACTAGTAACAGATACGCAGTATTTT
CASSPGLVTDTQYF
>NA|TRBJ2-5|NA|TRBV18
TGTGCCAGCTCACCGCCGGTGGAGTACCAAGAGACCCAGTACTTC
CASSPPVEYQETQYF
>NA|TRBJ1-2|TRBD1|TRBV7-2
TGTGCCAGCAGAGGGGGCTTTGGCTACACCTTC
CASRGGFGYTF
>NA|TRBJ1-5|NA|TRBV7-8
TGTGCCAGCAGCTTACCTCCGGGACGGGGGGGTCAGCCCCAGCATTTT
CASSLPPGRGGQPQHF
>NA|TRBJ2-7|NA|TRBV6-5
TGTGCCAGCAGTTTCAATGGGGACGGATACGAGCAGTACTTC
CASSFNGDGYEQYF
>NA|TRBJ2-5|TRBD2|TRBV7-2
TGTGCCAGCAGCTTCCCTAGCGGGGGAACAGGGGAGACCCAGTACTTC
CASSFPSGGTGETQYF
>once|TRBJ2-7|NA|TRBV5-1
TGCGCCAGCAACATTTCTACTATTGGCATGGTCCACGAGCAGTACTTC
CASNISTIGMVHEQYF
>NA|TRBJ1-5|TRBD1|TRBV25-1
TGTGCCAGCAGTGACTCCCGGGACAGCGATAGCAATCAGCCCCAGCATTTT
CASSDSRDSDSNQPQHF
>NA|TRBJ2-7|NA|TRBV5-1
TGCGCCAGCAGCTTGCTTCCTAACTCCTACGAGCAGTACTTC
CASSLLPNSYEQYF
>NA|TRBJ1-2|NA|TRBV5-1
TGCGCCAGCAGCCTCGGGACAAACTATGGCTACACCTTC
CASSLGTNYGYTF
>NA|TRBJ1-5|NA|TRBV10-3
TGTGCCATCAGTGCCCGTTTAAGCAATCAGCCCCAGCATTTT
CAISARLSNQPQHF
>few|TRBJ2-7|NA|TRBV5-1
TGCGCCAGCAGCTTGTTTGGGGCAACTGAGCTAGGCGACGAGCAGTACTTC
CASSLFGATELGDEQYF
>NA|TRBJ1-1|NA|TRBV6-1
TGTGCCAGCAGTGAAGCGCGATGGGAGAACACTGAAGCTTTCTTT
CASSEARWENTEAFF
>NA|TRBJ2-7|NA|TRBV15
TGTGCCACCAGCAGAGATGTGGCGGACCTATCCTACGAGCAGTACTTC
CATSRDVADLSYEQYF
>NA|TRBJ1-5|TRBD1|TRBV18
TGTGCCAGCTCACCAATTATCAGGGGGAGCCATCAGCCCCAGCATTTT
CASSPIIRGSHQPQHF
>NA|TRBJ1-5|NA|TRBV2
TGTGCCAGCAGTTTAACTAAGGACGGCAATCAGCCCCAGCATTTT
CASSLTKDGNQPQHF
>NA|TRBJ1-3|NA|TRBV5-1
TGCGCCAGCAGCTTGGGGACTTCTGGAAACACCATATATTTT
CASSLGTSGNTIYF
>NA|TRBJ1-3|NA|TRBV9
TGTGCCAGCAGCGGGGGACCTACTGGAAACACCATATATTTT
CASSGGPTGNTIYF
>many|TRBJ1-1|NA|TRBV10-3
TGTGCCATCAGTGAGTCACAGGACCTGAACACTGAAGCTTTCTTT
CAISESQDLNTEAFF
>few|TRBJ2-2|TRBD2|TRBV2
TGTGCCAGCAGGAGACTAGCGTCGGCCGGGGAGCTGTTTTTT
CASRRLASAGELFF
>NA|TRBJ1-2|NA|TRBV10-3
TGTGCCATCAGTGGGACAGACCCTAACTATGGCTACACCTTC
CAISGTDPNYGYTF